A single T cell receptor (beta chain) is shown here with its context. Its antigen is still unknown. No base quality information exists; no much larger clone differs at one position. The entry originates in a study of blood T cell repertoires in COVID-19 (dated by TCRdb to the early 2020s). For the wider study: Samples from collaborators originated in the United States, Italy and Spain and spanned both the acute and convalescent phases of COVID-19. The prospective study material was composed of cDNA or gDNA derived from T cells, B-cell-depleted T cells, or PBMCs. Samples were obtained from the ongoing ImmuneRACE study (first 160 participants) and from approximately 1,200 subjects provided by 6 global collaborators. Nearly every sample came with metadata listing a de-identified subject ID, COVID-19 status, age in years and sex. HLA class I and class II types, where available, came from metadata supplied by the sample provider rather than from assay-based typing. A freely available public database, intended as a resource for researchers studying the immune response to SARS-CoV-2, is where the repertoires were released. Deeply sampled blood TCRbeta repertoires from subjects exposed to, actively infected with, or recovered from COVID-19 were included in the dataset. Summary of the overall study and its limitations: The amount of clinical and demographic metadata varied by source and participant and was provided uncurated.

The immunoSEQ Assay, a bias-controlled multiplex PCR, was used to amplify TCRbeta CDR3 regions from genomic DNA. The source study handled its data this way. The number of nucleated cells in each sample was estimated from the amplification of reference gene primers within the assay. Sequence reads were collapsed and filtered to measure the absolute abundance of every unique TCRbeta CDR3 rearrangement. For each sample, productive Simpson clonality was calculated by taking the square root of Simpson's diversity index across productive rearrangements. The immuneACCESS repertoire file appears here via TCRdb, limited to in-frame rearrangements. These files lack a portion of the clones; in checked studies, under half of the deficit traces to unresolved V genes, and the cause of the others is not known. The V and J calls and clone size come from that table; D and trimming were worked out from the DNA. The sample data list 300,000 to 400,000 clones, and 80% to 90% of these were observed just once. 3.5% to 4.5% of the sample is taken by the ten largest.

Enrolling through a virtual design, the prospective study's participants ranged in age from roughly 18 to 90 years and lived across roughly 23 United States geographic areas. In the prospective study, cohorts were assigned on the basis of participant-reported clinical history obtained from a screening survey and a study questionnaire. In the prospective study, mobile phlebotomists collected whole blood, serum and a nasopharyngeal or oropharyngeal swab from each participant. Over a roughly 2-month period, participants in the prospective study had the option of providing additional blood draws and questionnaires. Blood samples from the prospective study were shipped frozen or at room temperature prior to DNA extraction. Per the germline V gene, MDHEN is the CDR1 and SYDVKM is the CDR2. The cysteine opens and the phenylalanine closes a CDR3 of 13 amino acids. Only the CDR3 region is kept as DNA, spanning 39 bases read in frame from base 1. V loses 3 bases of germline sequence and J loses 4 bases, and the interval between the two ends is 9 bases.

The sequenced material came from PBMCs or T cells enriched from blood (not recorded which). This clonotype was obtained from a middle-aged woman with acute COVID-19. The rearranged chain carries TRBV28 and TRBJ1-2; a confident D gene designation cannot be given. The bases are TGTGCCAGCAGTTTGGCAGGCAGCTATGGCTACACCTTC. Its protein product is CASSLAGSYGYTF.